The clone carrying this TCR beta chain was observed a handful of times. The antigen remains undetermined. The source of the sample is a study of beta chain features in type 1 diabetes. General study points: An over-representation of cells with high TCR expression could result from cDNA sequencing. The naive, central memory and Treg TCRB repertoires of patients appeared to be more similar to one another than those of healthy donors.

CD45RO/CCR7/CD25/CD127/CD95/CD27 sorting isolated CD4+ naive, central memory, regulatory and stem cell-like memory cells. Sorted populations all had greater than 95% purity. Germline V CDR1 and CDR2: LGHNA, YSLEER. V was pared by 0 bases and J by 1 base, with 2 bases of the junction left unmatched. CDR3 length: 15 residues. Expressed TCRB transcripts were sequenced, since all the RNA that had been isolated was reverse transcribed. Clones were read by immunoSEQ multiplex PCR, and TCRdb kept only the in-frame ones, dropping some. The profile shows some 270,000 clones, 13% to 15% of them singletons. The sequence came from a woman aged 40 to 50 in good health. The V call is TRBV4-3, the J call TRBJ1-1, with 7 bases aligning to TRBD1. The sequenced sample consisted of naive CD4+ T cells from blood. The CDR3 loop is CASSQDHRGNTEAFF. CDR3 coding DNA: TGCGCCAGCAGCCAAGATCACAGGGGGAACACTGAAGCTTTCTTT.